This T cell receptor (beta chain) was recorded in a study of blood T cells in healthy people across ages. Germline CDR1 reads DFQATT; CDR2 reads SNEGSKA (reference sequence). This CDR3 has 12 amino acids. With 1 base clipped from V and 10 bases from J, the junction kept 6 bases outside the gene matches. As to this clonotype: Its antigen is undetermined.

Together with a sample-barcoded 5' primer, a J-beta primer mix was included in a second PCR lasting about 6 to 12 cycles. Template switching added a 12-random-nucleotide identifier to every cDNA molecule. TCRdb itself ran the 5' RACE reads through MiXCR, one entry per CDR3 protein. In the table there are under 1,000,000 distinct CDR3 sequences, 35% to 40% of which are singletons. Study-level points and caveats: Whereas aged donors had fewer naive CD4+ cells, long-lived donors had more of them and higher diversity. Naive T cell percentage showed a strong correlation with TCR beta diversity.

The sequencing sample was made of blood. The chain uses TRBV20-1 and TRBJ1-2; 7 bases align to TRBD1. The clonotype was recovered from a man aged 18-30 years in good health. The CDR3 loop is CSARATGVDYTF. CDR3 DNA: TGCAGTGCTAGAGCAACAGGGGTGGACTACACCTTC.